This T cell receptor (beta chain) originates from a study of blood T cell repertoires in COVID-19. Overall study: The samples span acute and convalescent COVID-19 from the United States, Italy and Spain. T cells, B-cell-depleted T cells, or PBMCs provided the cDNA or gDNA that served as material.

Under the authors' procedure: Amplification with reference gene primers provided the estimates of nucleated cell counts. Using immunoSEQ multiplex PCR, the repertoire was profiled, and TCRdb retains in-frame clones only, with some absent. That table furnishes V, J and clone size, whereas the DNA furnished D and trimming. The sample holds around 200,000 clones, roughly 88% seen once. Germline CDR1 and CDR2: SGHDN and FVKESK. The CDR3 runs 14 residues. Deletions cut 4 bases from V and 5 bases from J, with 11 bases between. The sequence was obtained from a human donor with active or convalescent COVID-19. The donor label of this sample is uncertain. Sequenced: peripheral blood. The chain recombines TRBV14 with TRBJ2-2; D is undetermined. The CDR3 DNA is TGTGCCAGCAGCCGAGCCGTGCTAACCGGGGAGCTGTTTTTT. It codes for CASSRAVLTGELFF.